A single sample is the source of the 26 T cell receptor beta chains below, sequenced in a study of identical twins. MiXCR, run by TCRdb on the 5' RACE reads, gives a single entry per CDR3 protein. Among under 1 million distinct CDR3 sequences listed, roughly an eighth were seen once. In addition, the sample was reused for a study of yellow fever vaccine responses in identical twins.

The specimen was PBMCs. The receptors stem from a woman aged 18-30 years in good health.

V and J are TRBV20-1 and TRBJ1-6, with D hard to call. V was pared by 0 bases and J by 0 bases, with 9 bases between. The CDR3 covers 16 residues. Germline lookup yields CDR1 DFQATT and CDR2 SNEGSKA (reference sequence). This CDR3 is CSARERLSSYNSPLHF. The DNA for the CDR3 is TGCAGTGCTAGAGAGCGGTTAAGCTCCTATAATTCACCCCTCCACTTT.

In its sample, this clonotype was seen a few times. This chain's CDR3 is CASSPTYIDTQYF. CDR3 bases: TGTGCCAGCAGCCCTACCTACATAGATACGCAGTATTTT. V and J are TRBV7-8 and TRBJ2-3; no reliable D call. Trimming shortened V by 5 bases and J by 5 bases, and 11 bases separated the two germline ends. The germline CDR1 and CDR2 sequences are SGHVS and FQNEAQ. The CDR3 is 13 residues long.

The rearrangement joins TRBV20-1 to TRBJ2-7, with TRBD2 matching over 10 bases. This CDR3 spans 16 amino acids. With V trimmed by 6 bases and J by 3 bases, 14 bases remained unmatched. Germline V gene data show CDR1 as DFQATT and CDR2 as SNEGSKA (reference sequence). DNA for the CDR3: TGCAGTGCGCGGAAACTAGCGGGGCGCCAAAACTACGAGCAGTACGTC. It encodes CSARKLAGRQNYEQYV.

This clonotype was counted between two and nine times. The J gene is TRBJ2-5, the V gene TRBV9; 11 bases line up with TRBD2. After removal of 3 bases from V and 5 bases from J, the junction contained 6 bases not matched to a gene. The CDR3 loop spans 15 amino acids. In germline, CDR1 is SGDLS, CDR2 YYNGEE. The CDR3 bases are TGTGCCAGCAGCGAAATAGCGGGGGGGCTTGAGACCCAGTACTTC. Protein product: CASSEIAGGLETQYF.

This clonotype turned up a few times. The chain joins TRBV3-1 to TRBJ2-2; D is undetermined. V lost 1 base and J lost 7, with 1 base in between. The CDR3 consists of 11 residues. CDR1 and CDR2 from the germline V gene are LGHDT and YNNKEL (reference sequence). The CDR3 DNA reads as TGTGCCAGCAGCCAAGTCGGGGAGCTGTTTTTT. Translation: CASSQVGELFF.

This clonotype was seen ten or more times. The chain employs TRBV7-2 and TRBJ2-3, with 8 bases aligning to TRBD1. The CDR3 is 15 amino acids. V dropped 5 bases and J dropped 2; count of bases not matched to a gene: 6. Germline CDR1 SGHTA, CDR2 FQGNSA. CDR3 bases: TGTGCCAGCAGCCTGAGGACAGGGTACACAGATACGCAGTATTTT. Its translation: CASSLRTGYTDTQYF.

In its sample, this clonotype was seen a few times. The gene calls are TRBV20-1 and TRBJ1-6; TRBD1 aligns across 9 bases. V lost 5 bases and J lost 7; bases outside the gene matches: 6. The CDR3 has 14 residues. Germline V gene data show CDR1 as DFQATT and CDR2 as SNEGSKA (reference sequence). This CDR3 is CSAFKTGGNSPLHF. CDR3 DNA sequence: TGCAGTGCTTTTAAGACAGGGGGAAATTCACCCCTCCACTTT.

The V gene is TRBV27, the J gene TRBJ2-5; D is unresolved. Deletions cut 3 bases from V and 3 bases from J, with 8 bases between. Looked up from germline, CDR1 is MNHEY and CDR2 is SMNVEV (reference sequence). The CDR3 loop spans 13 amino acids. CDR3 DNA sequence: TGTGCCAGCAGTTTGTACAGAAAAGAGACCCAGTACTTC. It translates to CASSLYRKETQYF.

This chain links TRBV19 with TRBJ2-7, with 8 bases fitting TRBD1. This CDR3 is built from 15 residues. Looked up from germline, CDR1 is LNHDA and CDR2 is SQIVND (reference sequence). The junction had 8 bases not matched to a gene; V was cut back by 6 bases and J by 1 base. The CDR3 nucleotides are TGTGCCAGTAGCTCCAGGACAGGGAGATCCTACGAGCAGTACTTC. Protein sequence: CASSSRTGRSYEQYF.

This clonotype was seen many times. The chain links TRBV29-1 to TRBJ2-7; 7 positions match TRBD2. This CDR3 contains 13 residues. Trimming took 7 bases from V and 4 from J; bases not matched to a gene: 10. Germline CDR1 SQVTM, CDR2 ANQGSEA. CDR3 nucleotide sequence: TGCAGCGCATCTAGCGGTAGTAGGTACGAGCAGTACTTC. Translating gives CSASSGSRYEQYF.

The table lists this clonotype with a few counts. The V call is TRBV7-6, the J call TRBJ2-3; unclear D gene. The V end was cut by 3 bases, the J end by 0 bases, with 13 bases between. There are 16 residues in the CDR3. CDR1 and CDR2 (germline): SGHVS, FNYEAQ. The CDR3 loop is CASSLTLGSSTDTQYF. CDR3 in DNA: TGTGCCAGCAGCTTGACCCTGGGCTCTAGCACAGATACGCAGTATTTT.

This clonotype was seen a few times. The chain is built from TRBV12-3 or TRBV12-4 and TRBJ2-5, with D possibly matching TRBD1 (6 bases). The CDR3 runs 15 residues. V shed 4 bases and J shed 4 bases, with 16 bases lying between them. The CDR3: CASSYIQGMRETQYF. For the CDR3, the DNA is TGTGCCAGCAGTTACATCCAGGGGATGCGAGAGACCCAGTACTTC.

This clonotype was detected only a few times. V usage is TRBV7-9 and J usage is TRBJ1-6; 9 positions agree with TRBD1. The germline V gene has CDR1 SEHNR and CDR2 FQNEAQ (reference sequence). The V segment lost 5 bases and the J segment 9 bases; nucleotides outside the gene matches: 8. The CDR3 extends over 15 amino acids. The CDR3, as DNA: TGTGCCAGCAGCCAAGGGACAGGGTTCGGTTCACCCCTCCACTTT. Amino acid sequence: CASSQGTGFGSPLHF.

The CDR3 spells CASTPPRSSEAFF. The CDR3 DNA is TGTGCCAGCACACCCCCCCGGTCCTCTGAAGCTTTCTTT. The rearrangement uses TRBV12-3 or TRBV12-4 and TRBJ1-1; D gene ambiguous. Trimming cost V 7 bases and J 6 bases, with 15 bases left between them. The CDR3 spans 13 residues.

This rearrangement joins TRBV15 to TRBJ2-5; D is perhaps TRBD1 (7 bases). Looked up from germline, CDR1 is LNHNV and CDR2 is YYDKDF (reference sequence). Trimming shortened V by 0 bases and J by 5 bases, and 16 bases separated the two germline ends. The CDR3 is made up of 16 amino acids. DNA for the CDR3: TGTGCCACCAGCAGAGATCCAGGGGGGCCCCTCGAGACCCAGTACTTC. Amino acid sequence: CATSRDPGGPLETQYF.

The chain is built from TRBV5-5 and TRBJ2-2; no clear D gene. The CDR3 consists of 15 residues. V was pared by 4 bases and J by 3 bases, with 13 bases between. CDR1 and CDR2 from the germline V gene are SGHKS and YYEKEE (reference sequence). CDR3 protein: CASSPSALDTGELFF. The CDR3 DNA reads as TGTGCCAGCAGCCCGTCGGCCCTTGACACCGGGGAGCTGTTTTTT.

This clonotype showed up just a few times. This rearrangement joins TRBV7-9 to TRBJ2-1; possibly TRBD1 for D (5 bases). Trimming shortened V by 7 bases and J by 5 bases, and 24 bases separated the two germline ends. The length of the CDR3 is 17 residues. In germline, CDR1 is SEHNR, CDR2 FQNEAQ (reference sequence). The CDR3 region is CASTPLWGQVRDNEQFF. In DNA form, the CDR3 reads TGTGCCAGCACCCCCCTTTGGGGCCAGGTCCGGGACAATGAGCAGTTCTTC. Variable domain in full (rest from reference TRBV7-9 and TRBJ2-1): DTGVSQNPRHKITKRGQNVTFRCDPISEHNRLYWYRQTLGQGPEFLTYFQNEAQLEKSRLLSDRFSAERPKGSFSTLEIQRTEQGDSAMYLCASTPLWGQVRDNEQFFGPGTRLTVL.

This clonotype has at least ten counts. CDR3 sequence: CASSSFEGYGYTF. CDR3 DNA sequence: TGTGCCAGCAGTTCCTTTGAAGGCTATGGCTACACCTTC. This chain uses TRBV7-9 with TRBJ1-2; D gene ambiguous. The CDR3 loop spans 13 amino acids. Trimming cost V 6 bases and J 4 bases, with 12 bases left between them. Germline CDR1 is SEHNR and CDR2 is FQNEAQ (reference sequence).

The chain has TRBV28 and TRBJ2-3; TRBD1 or TRBD2 may be the D gene (6 bases each). Trimming took off 11 bases at V and 0 bases at J, with 18 bases between the two ends. The CDR3 is 15 residues long. The germline CDR1 and CDR2 sequences are MDHEN and SYDVKM. CDR3 amino acids: CAVKEGGKSTDTQYF. Written as DNA, the CDR3 is TGTGCCGTCAAGGAGGGGGGAAAAAGCACAGATACGCAGTATTTT.

The chain uses TRBV20-1 and TRBJ2-5; perhaps TRBD1 as D (5 bases). This CDR3 comprises 15 residues. Germline CDR1 reads DFQATT; CDR2 reads SNEGSKA (reference sequence). V lost 7 bases and J 5 bases, leaving 23 bases between the germline ends. The CDR3 DNA follows: TGCAGTGTGGCGGAACCGAAACTGCCAGGGGAGACCCAGTACTTC. As protein: CSVAEPKLPGETQYF.

The chain employs TRBV4-1 and TRBJ2-5; no definite D call. Germline loops: CDR1 MGHRA, CDR2 YSYEKL. V was cut by 2 bases and J by 1 base, with 8 bases left in between. The CDR3 extends over 14 amino acids. The CDR3 DNA reads TGCGCCAGCAGCCAATCCGACATCCAAGAGACCCAGTACTTC. Protein sequence: CASSQSDIQETQYF.

This clonotype was counted many times. The genes are TRBV12-3 or TRBV12-4 and TRBJ1-5, with 8 bases fitting TRBD1. This CDR3 spans 16 amino acids. V lost 1 base, J lost 5 bases, and 7 bases stayed unmatched. Written as DNA, the CDR3 is TGTGCCAGCAGTTTAGTTTTCCCAGGGGGCCATCAGCCCCAGCATTTT. Protein: CASSLVFPGGHQPQHF.

This rearrangement joins TRBV5-1 to TRBJ2-3; D is unresolved. V dropped 4 bases and J dropped 2 bases, with 14 bases sitting between them. The CDR3 is 15 residues long. Germline V gene lookup returns CDR1 SGHRS and CDR2 YFSETQ. CDR3 protein: CASSLRTGITDTQYF. The CDR3 DNA follows: TGCGCCAGCAGCCTTCGGACGGGTATCACAGATACGCAGTATTTT. The full variable domain, its missing parts supplied by reference TRBV5-1 and TRBJ2-3, is KAGVTQTPRYLIKTRGQQVTLSCSPISGHRSVSWYQQTPGQGLQFLFEYFSETQRNKGNFPGRFSGRQFSNSRSEMNVSTLELGDSALYLCASSLRTGITDTQYFGPGTRLTVL.

This clonotype was seen many times. This chain joins TRBV6-1 and TRBJ1-2; D is unclear. The CDR3 contains 15 residues. With 6 bases removed from V and 8 bases from J, the gap between germline ends came to 22 bases. In germline, CDR1 is MNHNS, CDR2 SASEGT. CDR3 residues: CASSSNPGAIGGYTF. CDR3 DNA sequence: TGTGCCAGCAGCTCAAACCCGGGAGCCATTGGCGGCTACACCTTC.

V usage is TRBV7-9 and J usage is TRBJ2-7, with D possibly being TRBD2 (5 bases). With 4 bases removed from V and 0 bases from J, the gap between germline ends came to 13 bases. This CDR3 spans 15 amino acids. Germline CDR1 reads SEHNR; CDR2 reads FQNEAQ (reference sequence). The CDR3: CASSSDWSPSYEQYF. Written as DNA, the CDR3 is TGTGCCAGCAGCTCGGACTGGAGCCCCTCCTACGAGCAGTACTTC.

This clonotype was detected ten times or more. The V call is TRBV29-1, the J call TRBJ1-5; D gene unclear. The length of the CDR3 is 13 residues. Germline-derived CDR1 and CDR2 are SQVTM and ANQGSEA. Trimming pared 5 bases from V and 0 bases from J, leaving 8 bases between. CDR3 sequence (DNA): TGCAGCGTTCGCAAGTCTAGCAATCAGCCCCAGCATTTT. Translating it yields CSVRKSSNQPQHF.